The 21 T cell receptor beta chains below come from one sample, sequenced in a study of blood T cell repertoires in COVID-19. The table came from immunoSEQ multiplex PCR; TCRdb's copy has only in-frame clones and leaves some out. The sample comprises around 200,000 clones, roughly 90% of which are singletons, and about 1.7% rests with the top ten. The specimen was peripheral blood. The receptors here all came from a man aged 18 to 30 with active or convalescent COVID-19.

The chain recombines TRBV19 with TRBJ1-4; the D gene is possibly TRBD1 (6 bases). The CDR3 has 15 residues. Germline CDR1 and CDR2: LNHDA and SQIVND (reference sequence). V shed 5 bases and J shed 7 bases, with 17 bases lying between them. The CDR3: CASSSAGVGGEKLFF. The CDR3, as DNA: TGTGCCAGTAGTTCCGCAGGGGTAGGTGGTGAAAAACTGTTTTTT.

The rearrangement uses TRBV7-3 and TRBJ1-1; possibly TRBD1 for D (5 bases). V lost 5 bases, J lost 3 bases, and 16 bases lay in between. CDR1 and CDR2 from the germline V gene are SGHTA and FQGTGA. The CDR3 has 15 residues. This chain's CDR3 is CASSPELDTDTEAFF. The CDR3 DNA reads TGTGCCAGCAGCCCCGAATTGGACACGGACACTGAAGCTTTCTTT.

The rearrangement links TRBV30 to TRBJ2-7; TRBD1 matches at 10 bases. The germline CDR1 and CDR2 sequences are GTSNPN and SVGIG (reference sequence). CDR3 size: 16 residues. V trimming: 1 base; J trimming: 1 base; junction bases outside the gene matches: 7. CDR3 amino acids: CAWSAGWTGGSYEQYF. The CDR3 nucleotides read TGTGCCTGGAGTGCAGGGTGGACAGGGGGTTCCTACGAGCAGTACTTC.

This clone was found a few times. For the CDR3, the DNA is TGTGCCACCAGTGATTCCGGGACAGGGCCCACTGAAGCTTTCTTT. Its translation is CATSDSGTGPTEAFF. The chain links TRBV24-1 to TRBJ1-1; TRBD1 agrees at 9 bases. This CDR3 region has 15 residues. The J segment lost 4 bases and the V segment lost 2 bases, leaving 4 bases of the junction unmatched. Per the germline V gene, CDR1 is KGHDR and CDR2 is SFDVKD.

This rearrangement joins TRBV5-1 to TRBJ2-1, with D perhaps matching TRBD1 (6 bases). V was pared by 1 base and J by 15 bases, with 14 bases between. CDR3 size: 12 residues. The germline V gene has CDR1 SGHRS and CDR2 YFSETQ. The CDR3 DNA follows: TGCGCCAGCAGCTTGACAGGGCCCCTACGGTTCTTC. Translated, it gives CASSLTGPLRFF.

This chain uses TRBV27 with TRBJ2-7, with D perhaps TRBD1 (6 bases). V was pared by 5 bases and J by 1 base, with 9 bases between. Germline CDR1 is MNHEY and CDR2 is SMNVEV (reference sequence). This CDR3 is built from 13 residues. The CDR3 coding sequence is TGTGCCAGCAGTCCAGGGGTTTCCTACGAGCAGTACTTC. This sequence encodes CASSPGVSYEQYF.

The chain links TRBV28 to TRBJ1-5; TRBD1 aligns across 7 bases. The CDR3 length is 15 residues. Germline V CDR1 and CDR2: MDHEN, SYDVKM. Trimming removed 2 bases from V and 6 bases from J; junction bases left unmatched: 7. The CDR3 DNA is TGTGCCAGCAGTTTACAACAGGGGCGCGCTCAGCCCCAGCATTTT. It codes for CASSLQQGRAQPQHF.

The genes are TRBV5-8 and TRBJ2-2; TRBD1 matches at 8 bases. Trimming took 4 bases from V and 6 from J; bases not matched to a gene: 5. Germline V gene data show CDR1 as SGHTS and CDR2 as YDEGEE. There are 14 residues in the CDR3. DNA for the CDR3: TGTGCCAGCAGCCGGGACAGGATACCCGGGGAGCTGTTTTTT. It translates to CASSRDRIPGELFF.

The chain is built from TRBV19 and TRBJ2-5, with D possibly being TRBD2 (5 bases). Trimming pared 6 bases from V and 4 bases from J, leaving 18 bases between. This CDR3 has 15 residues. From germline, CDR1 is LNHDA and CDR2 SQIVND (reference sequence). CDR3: CASSRGFQRAETQYF. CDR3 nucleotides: TGTGCCAGTAGCCGAGGATTCCAGAGGGCAGAGACCCAGTACTTC.

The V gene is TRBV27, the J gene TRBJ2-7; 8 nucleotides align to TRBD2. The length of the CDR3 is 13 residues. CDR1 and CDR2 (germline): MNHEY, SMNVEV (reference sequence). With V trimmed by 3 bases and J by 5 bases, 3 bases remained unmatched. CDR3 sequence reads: CASSFGTSHEQYF. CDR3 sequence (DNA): TGTGCCAGCAGTTTCGGGACTAGTCACGAGCAGTACTTC.

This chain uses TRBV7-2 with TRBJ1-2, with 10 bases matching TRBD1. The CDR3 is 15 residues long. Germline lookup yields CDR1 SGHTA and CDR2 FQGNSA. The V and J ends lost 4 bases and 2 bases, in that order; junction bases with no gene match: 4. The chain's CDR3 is CASSSTGGANYGYTF. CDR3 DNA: TGTGCCAGCAGCTCGACAGGGGGCGCAAACTATGGCTACACCTTC.

CDR3 in amino acids: CASSWKQGLQETQYF. The CDR3 DNA reads as TGTGCCAGCAGCTGGAAACAGGGATTGCAAGAGACCCAGTACTTC. The chain combines TRBV7-6 with TRBJ2-5, with D perhaps TRBD1 (6 bases). The V gene lost 4 bases and the J gene lost 2 bases, with 14 bases spanning the gap. The CDR3 length is 15 residues. CDR1 and CDR2 from the germline V gene are SGHVS and FNYEAQ. Using reference TRBV7-6 and TRBJ2-5 for the parts outside the CDR3, the full variable domain is GAGVSQSPRYKVTKRGQDVALRCDPISGHVSLYWYRQALGQGPEFLTYFNYEAQQDKSGLPNDRFSAERPEGSISTLTIQRTEQRDSAMYRCASSWKQGLQETQYFGPGTRLLVL.

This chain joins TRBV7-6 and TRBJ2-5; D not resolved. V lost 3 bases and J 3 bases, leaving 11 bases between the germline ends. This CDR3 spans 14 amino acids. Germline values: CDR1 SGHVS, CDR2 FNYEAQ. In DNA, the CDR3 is TGTGCCAGCAGCTTGTACCGCAGCGAAGAGACCCAGTACTTC. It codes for CASSLYRSEETQYF.

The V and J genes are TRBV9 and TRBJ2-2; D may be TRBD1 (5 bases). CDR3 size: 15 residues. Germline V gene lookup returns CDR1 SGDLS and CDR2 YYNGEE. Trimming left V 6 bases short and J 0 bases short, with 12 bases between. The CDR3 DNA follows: TGTGCCAGCATGAACGACAGAACGAACACCGGGGAGCTGTTTTTT. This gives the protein CASMNDRTNTGELFF.

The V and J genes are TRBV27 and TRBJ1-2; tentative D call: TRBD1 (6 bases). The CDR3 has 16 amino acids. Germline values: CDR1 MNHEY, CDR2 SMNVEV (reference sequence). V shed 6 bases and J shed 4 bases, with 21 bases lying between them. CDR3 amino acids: CASRAPRRTGSYGYTF. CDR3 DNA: TGTGCCAGCAGGGCCCCTAGGAGAACAGGGAGCTATGGCTACACCTTC.

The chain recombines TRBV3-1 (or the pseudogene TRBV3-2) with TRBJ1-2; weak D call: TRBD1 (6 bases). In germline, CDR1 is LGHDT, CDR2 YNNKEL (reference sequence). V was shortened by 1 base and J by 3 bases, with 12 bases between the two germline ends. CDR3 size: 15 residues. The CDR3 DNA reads TGTGCCAGCAGCCAAGGGTTACAGGGAGACTATGGCTACACCTTC. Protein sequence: CASSQGLQGDYGYTF.

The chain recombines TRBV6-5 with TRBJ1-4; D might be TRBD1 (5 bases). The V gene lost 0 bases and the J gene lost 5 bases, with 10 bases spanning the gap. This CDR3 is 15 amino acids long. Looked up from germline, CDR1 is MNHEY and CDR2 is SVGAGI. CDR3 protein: CASSYSGGDNEKLFF. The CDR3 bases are TGTGCCAGCAGTTACTCGGGGGGGGACAATGAAAAACTGTTTTTT.

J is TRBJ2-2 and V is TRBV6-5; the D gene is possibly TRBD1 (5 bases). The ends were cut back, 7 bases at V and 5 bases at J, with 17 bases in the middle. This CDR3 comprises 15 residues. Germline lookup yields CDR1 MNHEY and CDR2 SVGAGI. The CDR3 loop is CASKVEAGSTGELFF. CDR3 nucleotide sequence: TGTGCCAGCAAAGTCGAGGCAGGGTCTACCGGGGAGCTGTTTTTT.

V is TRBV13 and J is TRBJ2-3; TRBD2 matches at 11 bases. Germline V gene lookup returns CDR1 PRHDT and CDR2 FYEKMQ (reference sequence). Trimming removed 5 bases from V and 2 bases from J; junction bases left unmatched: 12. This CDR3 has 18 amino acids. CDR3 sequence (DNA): TGTGCCAGCAGCATCCACCCCGGGACTAGCGGATTCACAGATACGCAGTATTTT. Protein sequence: CASSIHPGTSGFTDTQYF.

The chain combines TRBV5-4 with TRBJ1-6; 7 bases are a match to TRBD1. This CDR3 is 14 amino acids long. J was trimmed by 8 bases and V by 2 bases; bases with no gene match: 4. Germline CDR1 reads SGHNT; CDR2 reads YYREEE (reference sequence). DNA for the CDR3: TGTGCCAGCAGCTTCCCCAGGGGGGATTCACCCCTCCACTTT. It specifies CASSFPRGDSPLHF. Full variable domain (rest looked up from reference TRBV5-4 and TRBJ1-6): ETGVTQSPTHLIKTRGQQVTLRCSSQSGHNTVSWYQQALGQGPQFIFQYYREEENGRGNFPPRFSGLQFPNYSSELNVNALELDDSALYLCASSFPRGDSPLHFGNGTRLTVT.

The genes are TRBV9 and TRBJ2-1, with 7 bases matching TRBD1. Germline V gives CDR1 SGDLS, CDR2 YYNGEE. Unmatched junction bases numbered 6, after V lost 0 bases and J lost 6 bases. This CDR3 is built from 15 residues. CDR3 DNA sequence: TGTGCCAGCAGCGTAGCTATACAGGGGATCAATGAGCAGTTCTTC. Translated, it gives CASSVAIQGINEQFF.